Listed below are T cell receptor beta chains from one sample, sequenced in a study of blood T cell repertoires in COVID-19. Data came from immunoSEQ multiplex PCR; TCRdb stores just in-frame clones and leaves some out. The data contain approximately 180,000 clones, around three quarters of them seen just once; the ten biggest clones take up about a sixth. Sequenced material: PBMCs or T cells enriched from blood (not recorded which). These receptors all come from a woman in her 50s with acute COVID-19. The CDR3 runs from the conserved cysteine through the conserved F or W. Each record gives: clone size, V gene, D gene, J gene, CDR3 DNA, CDR3 protein. The D gene is left open where the match is weak. Clone size appears in some rows only: once, few, many, or a class for an expanded clone.

>NA|TRBV7-9|NA|TRBJ1-5
TGTGCCAGCAGCTCCTCAGGGTATTATCAGCCCCAGCATTTT
CASSSSGYYQPQHF
>once|TRBV19|NA|TRBJ2-6
TGTGCCAGTACCCCAGGGTTCTCTGGGGCCAACGTCCTGACTTTC
CASTPGFSGANVLTF
>NA|TRBV28|NA|TRBJ2-3
TGTGCCAGCAGTTTAGGAGGAACACCGGATACGCAGTATTTT
CASSLGGTPDTQYF
>NA|TRBV12-3/TRBV12-4|NA|TRBJ1-1
TGTGCCAGCACCGCGGCTATGAACACTGAAGCTTTCTTT
CASTAAMNTEAFF
>NA|TRBV6-2/TRBV6-3|TRBD1|TRBJ1-6
TGTGCCAGCAGTTACACGTCTCACAGGGGATACCCAACATCACCCCTCCACTTT
CASSYTSHRGYPTSPLHF
>NA|TRBV29-1|TRBD2|TRBJ2-1
TGCAGCGCCGGCGGGGGGGTTGAGCAGTTCTTC
CSAGGGVEQFF
>NA|TRBV5-4|TRBD2|TRBJ2-3
TGTGCCAGCAGCCTTGTTCGGGGGGGCAGCACAGATACGCAGTATTTT
CASSLVRGGSTDTQYF
>NA|TRBV10-3|NA|TRBJ1-2
TGTGCCATCAGTGTGTTAGGGAGCGATGGCTACACCTTC
CAISVLGSDGYTF
>few|TRBV4-1|NA|TRBJ2-3
TGCGCCAGCAGCTGGGGGGGCGGCACAGATACGCAGTATTTT
CASSWGGGTDTQYF
>NA|TRBV7-9|NA|TRBJ1-2
TGTGCCAGCAGCTCCGGGGAAAACTCTGGCTACACCTTC
CASSSGENSGYTF
>few|TRBV5-4|NA|TRBJ1-1
TGTGCCAGCAGCCGACTGACGACTGAAGCTTTCTTT
CASSRLTTEAFF
>NA|TRBV6-6|NA|TRBJ1-6
TGTGCCAGCAGCCGGACAACGGGCTCACCCCTCCACTTT
CASSRTTGSPLHF
>few|TRBV12-3/TRBV12-4|NA|TRBJ2-2
TGTGCCAGCAGCCTGAACACCGGGGAGCTGTTTTTT
CASSLNTGELFF
>NA|TRBV5-5|TRBD1|TRBJ2-2
TGTGCCAGCAGCCCACAGGGGCACACCGGGGAGCTGTTTTTT
CASSPQGHTGELFF
>NA|TRBV19|TRBD1|TRBJ1-4
TGTGCCAGTAGCGGGACAGCTACTAGTGAAAAACTGTTTTTT
CASSGTATSEKLFF
>NA|TRBV28|NA|TRBJ1-3
TGTGCCAGCAGTGCGATCGATGACTCTGGAAACACCATATATTTT
CASSAIDDSGNTIYF
>NA|TRBV19|TRBD1|TRBJ1-1
TGTGCCAGTAGCGGACAGGGTTGGGAAACTGAAGCTTTCTTT
CASSGQGWETEAFF
>NA|TRBV11-2|TRBD1|TRBJ1-4
TGTGCCAGCAGCTCCGAAAGGGGGCCTAATGAAAAACTGTTTTTT
CASSSERGPNEKLFF
>NA|TRBV11-2|TRBD1|TRBJ1-2
TGTGCCAGCAGTCGAAACAGGGGGTTAAGTGGCTACACCTTC
CASSRNRGLSGYTF
>once|TRBV4-3|TRBD1|TRBJ2-6
TGCGCCAGCAGCCAAGATTCGGGACAGATTTCTGGGGCCAACGTCCTGACTTTC
CASSQDSGQISGANVLTF
>NA|TRBV3-1/TRBV3-2|TRBD1|TRBJ1-4
TGTGCCAGCAGACCAGGACAGGGCAATGAAAAACTGTTTTTT
CASRPGQGNEKLFF
>once|TRBV18|NA|TRBJ2-5
TGTGCCAGCTCACCACCTTCTATACCAGAGACCCAGTACTTC
CASSPPSIPETQYF
>NA|TRBV10-1|NA|TRBJ2-2
TGCGCCAGCAGTGAGGTGGGACTCCCGAACACCGGGGAGCTGTTTTTT
CASSEVGLPNTGELFF
>NA|TRBV10-3|NA|TRBJ1-2
TGTGCCATCAGTGAGATCAAGGGAGGGACCTATGGCTACACCTTC
CAISEIKGGTYGYTF
>NA|TRBV6-5|TRBD1|TRBJ1-2
TGTGCCAGCAGTTACTCGGGACAGGGTAAAGGCTACACCTTC
CASSYSGQGKGYTF
>NA|TRBV28|NA|TRBJ1-2
TGTGCCAGCAGAATACACGTCTATGGCTACACCTTC
CASRIHVYGYTF
>NA|TRBV7-9|NA|TRBJ1-2
TGTGCCAGCAGGACAATTCGGGGGGACTATGGCTACACCTTC
CASRTIRGDYGYTF
>NA|TRBV7-8|NA|TRBJ1-2
TGTGCCAGCAGCCCGCTCCAGGGTCATCAAGGCTACACCTTC
CASSPLQGHQGYTF
>NA|TRBV21-1|NA|TRBJ1-2
TGTGCCAGCAGAAGTAAGACAGGGGACTATGGCTACACCTTC
CASRSKTGDYGYTF
>NA|TRBV18|NA|TRBJ1-5
TGTGCCAGCTCATTTGGGACACTCGATCAGCCCCAGCATTTT
CASSFGTLDQPQHF
>once|TRBV3-1/TRBV3-2|TRBD2|TRBJ2-1
TGTGCCAGCAGCCAATACCTAGCGGGGGACAATGAGCAGTTCTTC
CASSQYLAGDNEQFF
>NA|TRBV10-3|TRBD1|TRBJ1-2
TGTGCCATCACCAGTTCGACAGGGATCTATGGCTACACCTTC
CAITSSTGIYGYTF
>NA|TRBV11-2|NA|TRBJ1-2
TGTGCCAGCAGCTTTGGGGGGATGGGCTATGGCTACACCTTC
CASSFGGMGYGYTF
>NA|TRBV3-1/TRBV3-2|NA|TRBJ1-1
TGTGCCAGCAGCCAAGATTGGGGGGGGAGAACTGAAGCTTTCTTT
CASSQDWGGRTEAFF
>NA|TRBV7-2|TRBD1|TRBJ1-2
TGTGCCAGCAGCTTAATCCCAATGGGGACAGGGGGCAACGGCTACACCTTC
CASSLIPMGTGGNGYTF
>NA|TRBV19|TRBD1|TRBJ2-5
TGTGCCAGTAGTTTCGTTGTGACGCAGGGGGTCGGGTGGCAAGAGACCCAGTACTTC
CASSFVVTQGVGWQETQYF
>many|TRBV3-1/TRBV3-2|NA|TRBJ1-1
TGTGCCAGCAGCCTTGGGCACTTACTGAACACTGAAGCTTTCTTT
CASSLGHLLNTEAFF
>NA|TRBV5-1|TRBD1|TRBJ1-1
TGCGCCAGCAGCCAAACTGCCATACAGGGGGCGCCGGGGAACACTGAAGCTTTCTTT
CASSQTAIQGAPGNTEAFF
>NA|TRBV7-9|TRBD2|TRBJ2-3
TGTGCCAGCAGCTTTCGATTAGCGGGGGGATTCACAGATACGCAGTATTTT
CASSFRLAGGFTDTQYF
>NA|TRBV3-1/TRBV3-2|NA|TRBJ1-5
TGTGCCAGCAGCCTACAAACAGGGTCCAATCAGCCCCAGCATTTT
CASSLQTGSNQPQHF
>NA|TRBV6-4|TRBD1|TRBJ1-6
TGTGCCAGCACCCACGGACAGGCCACCTATAATTCACCCCTCCACTTT
CASTHGQATYNSPLHF
>NA|TRBV28|NA|TRBJ1-2
TGTGCCAGCAGTCGGACAGCTAACTATGGCTACACCTTC
CASSRTANYGYTF